Below, 8 T cell receptor beta chains from the same sample are listed, as sequenced in a study of blood T cell repertoires in COVID-19. TCRdb keeps only in-frame clones here, not all; method: immunoSEQ multiplex PCR. The table lists around 100,000 clones, approximately 80% of them singletons. Sequencing used peripheral blood. The receptor set was obtained from a woman in her 70s with acute or convalescent COVID-19.

This clone was detected ten times or more. The V call is TRBV9, the J call TRBJ2-2, with D uncertain. The germline V gene has CDR1 SGDLS and CDR2 YYNGEE. V dropped 0 bases and J dropped 0 bases, with 6 bases sitting between them. The CDR3 extends over 15 amino acids. The CDR3 spells CASSVGLANTGELFF. DNA for the CDR3: TGTGCCAGCAGCGTAGGTCTAGCGAACACCGGGGAGCTGTTTTTT.

V gene TRBV6-2 or TRBV6-3 combines with J gene TRBJ2-7; perhaps TRBD2 as D (5 bases). This CDR3 comprises 13 residues. V shed 8 bases and J shed 3 bases, with 14 bases lying between them. Germline values: CDR1 MNHEY, CDR2 SVGEGT. CDR3 in DNA: TGTGCCAGCCGCCCCGCGGGCGTCTACGAGCAGTACGTC. Amino acid sequence: CASRPAGVYEQYV.

This clone was seen a handful of times. J is TRBJ2-7 and V is TRBV11-2; 8 nucleotides match TRBD2. J was trimmed by 2 bases and V by 2 bases; bases with no gene match: 5. Per germline, CDR1 SGHAT and CDR2 FQNNGV. This CDR3 is 15 amino acids long. The CDR3 sequence is CASSLSLAGTYEQYF. DNA for the CDR3: TGTGCCAGCAGCTTATCATTAGCGGGAACCTACGAGCAGTACTTC.

The chain links TRBV19 to TRBJ2-5; 8 bases match TRBD2. Losses at the gene ends were 6 bases for V and 0 bases for J; bases not matched to a gene: 9. There are 16 residues in the CDR3. The germline V gene encodes CDR1 LNHDA and CDR2 SQIVND (reference sequence). Here the CDR3 reads CASSRAGALYQETQYF. In nucleotides, the CDR3 is TGTGCCAGTAGCCGAGCGGGGGCCTTGTACCAAGAGACCCAGTACTTC.

The chain couples TRBV14 to TRBJ2-7; possibly TRBD1 for D (6 bases). CDR1 and CDR2 from the germline V gene are SGHDN and FVKESK. This CDR3 region has 13 residues. Trimming cost V 0 bases and J 9 bases, with 12 bases left between them. The CDR3 spells CASSQEQGFVQYF. CDR3 DNA: TGTGCCAGCAGCCAAGAACAGGGCTTCGTGCAGTACTTC.

The J gene is TRBJ1-4, the V gene TRBV21-1. TRBV21-1 is reported as a pseudogene. The CDR3 has 13 amino acids. CDR3 amino acids: CASSKDLIEKLFF. The DNA of the CDR3 is TGTGCCAGCAGCAAAGACTTGATTGAAAAACTGTTTTTT.

Comment on this clone: Other DNA variants within this sample encode the same CDR3. The chain combines TRBV5-1 with TRBJ2-1; no definite D call. The germline V gene encodes CDR1 SGHRS and CDR2 YFSETQ. The CDR3 length is 12 residues. V was pared by 0 bases and J by 6 bases, with 4 bases between. The DNA of the CDR3 is TGCGCCAGCAGCTTGGTGCGCAATGAGCAGTTCTTC. This encodes CASSLVRNEQFF.

The chain employs TRBV9 and TRBJ1-1; no firm D call. The germline gives CDR1 SGDLS, CDR2 YYNGEE. The CDR3 totals 15 residues. V lost 4 bases and J 1 base, leaving 14 bases between the germline ends. In DNA form, the CDR3 reads TGTGCCAGCAGCCCAGACCTAGTCGGGAACACTGAAGCTTTCTTT. Amino acid sequence: CASSPDLVGNTEAFF.